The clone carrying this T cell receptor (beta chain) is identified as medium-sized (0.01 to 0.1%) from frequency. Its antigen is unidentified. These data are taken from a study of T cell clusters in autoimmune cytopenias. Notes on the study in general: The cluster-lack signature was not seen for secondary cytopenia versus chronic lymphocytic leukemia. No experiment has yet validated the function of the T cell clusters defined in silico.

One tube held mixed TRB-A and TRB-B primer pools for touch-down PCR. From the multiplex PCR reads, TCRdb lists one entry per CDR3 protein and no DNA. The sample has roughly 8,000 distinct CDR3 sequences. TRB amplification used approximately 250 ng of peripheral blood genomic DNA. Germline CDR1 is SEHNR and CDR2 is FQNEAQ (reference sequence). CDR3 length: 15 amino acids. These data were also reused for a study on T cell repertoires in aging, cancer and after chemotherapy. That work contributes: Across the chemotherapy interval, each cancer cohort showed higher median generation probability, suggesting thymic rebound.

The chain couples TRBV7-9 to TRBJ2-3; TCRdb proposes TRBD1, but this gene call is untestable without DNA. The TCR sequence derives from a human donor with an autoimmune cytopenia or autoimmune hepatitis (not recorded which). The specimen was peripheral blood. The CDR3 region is CASSRTGDSTDTQYF.